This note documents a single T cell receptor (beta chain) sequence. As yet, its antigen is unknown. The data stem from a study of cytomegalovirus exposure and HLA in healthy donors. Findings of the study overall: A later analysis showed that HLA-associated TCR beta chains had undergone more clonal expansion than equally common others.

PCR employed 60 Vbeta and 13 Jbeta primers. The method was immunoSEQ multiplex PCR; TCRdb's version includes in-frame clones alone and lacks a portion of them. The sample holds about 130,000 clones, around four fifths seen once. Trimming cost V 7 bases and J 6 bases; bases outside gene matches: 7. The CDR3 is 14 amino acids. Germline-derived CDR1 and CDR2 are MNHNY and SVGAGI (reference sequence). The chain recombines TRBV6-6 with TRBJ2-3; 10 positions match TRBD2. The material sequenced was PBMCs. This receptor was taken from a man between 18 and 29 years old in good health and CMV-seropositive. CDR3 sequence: CASTQRGGKDTQYF. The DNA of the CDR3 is TGTGCCAGCACCCAGCGGGGGGGCAAGGATACGCAGTATTTT.